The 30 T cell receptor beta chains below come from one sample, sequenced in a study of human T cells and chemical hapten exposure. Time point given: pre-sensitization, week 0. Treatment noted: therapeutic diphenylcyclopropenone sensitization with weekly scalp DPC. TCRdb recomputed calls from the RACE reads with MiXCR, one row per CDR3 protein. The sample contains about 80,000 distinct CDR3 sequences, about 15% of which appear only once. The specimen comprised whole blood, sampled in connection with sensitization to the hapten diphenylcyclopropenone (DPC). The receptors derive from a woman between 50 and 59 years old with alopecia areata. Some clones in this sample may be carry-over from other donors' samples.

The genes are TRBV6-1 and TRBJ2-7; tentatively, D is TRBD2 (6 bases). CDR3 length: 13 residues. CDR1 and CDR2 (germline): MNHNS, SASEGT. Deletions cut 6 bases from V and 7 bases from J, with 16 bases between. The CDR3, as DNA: TGTGCCAGCAGACGGGACCCGGCGGGGGAGCAGTACTTC. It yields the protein CASRRDPAGEQYF.

The CDR3 spells CASSLPRGANTEAFF. CDR3 DNA: TGTGCCAGCAGTTTACCAAGGGGGGCAAACACTGAAGCTTTCTTT. The chain recombines TRBV28 with TRBJ1-1; possibly TRBD1 for D (6 bases). The CDR3 is made up of 15 amino acids. From germline, CDR1 is MDHEN and CDR2 SYDVKM. Trimming removed 2 bases at V and 2 bases at J, with 12 bases between.

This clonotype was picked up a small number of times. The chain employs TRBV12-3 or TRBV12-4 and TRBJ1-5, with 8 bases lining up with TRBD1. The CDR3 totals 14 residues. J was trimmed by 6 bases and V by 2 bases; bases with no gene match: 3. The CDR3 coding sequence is TGTGCCAGCAGTTTATCAGGGGGCGGTCAGCCCCAGCATTTT. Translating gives CASSLSGGGQPQHF.

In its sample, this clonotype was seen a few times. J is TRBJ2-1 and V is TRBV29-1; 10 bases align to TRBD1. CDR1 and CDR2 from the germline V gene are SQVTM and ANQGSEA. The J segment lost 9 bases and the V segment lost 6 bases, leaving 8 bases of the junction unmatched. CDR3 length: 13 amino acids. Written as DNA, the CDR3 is TGCAGCGTGGGCAGACAGGGGGCCGGTGAGCAGTTCTTC. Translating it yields CSVGRQGAGEQFF.

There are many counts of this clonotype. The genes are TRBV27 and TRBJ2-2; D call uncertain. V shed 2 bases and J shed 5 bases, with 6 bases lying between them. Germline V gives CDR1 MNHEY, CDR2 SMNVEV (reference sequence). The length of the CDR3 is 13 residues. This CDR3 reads CASSLVRTGELFF. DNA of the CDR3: TGTGCCAGCAGTTTAGTGAGAACCGGGGAGCTGTTTTTT.

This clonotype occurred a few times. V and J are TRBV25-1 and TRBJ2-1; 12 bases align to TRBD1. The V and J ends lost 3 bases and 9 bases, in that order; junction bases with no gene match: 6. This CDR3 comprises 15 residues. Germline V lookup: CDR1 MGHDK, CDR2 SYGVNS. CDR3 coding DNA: TGTGCCAGCAGTGATTCGGGACAGGGGGCGAGTGAGCAGTTCTTC. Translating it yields CASSDSGQGASEQFF.

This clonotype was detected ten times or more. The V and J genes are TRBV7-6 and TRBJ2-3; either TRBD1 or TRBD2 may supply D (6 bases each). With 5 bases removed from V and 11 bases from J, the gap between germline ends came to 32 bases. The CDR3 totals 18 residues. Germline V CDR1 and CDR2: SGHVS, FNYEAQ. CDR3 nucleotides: TGTGCCAGCAGCGCCTCGAGGGCCCTCACTAGCAGGGGTGTGAGGCAGTATTTT. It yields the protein CASSASRALTSRGVRQYF.

In nucleotides, the CDR3 is TGTGCCAGCAGCTTAGCTCCCCGTGAGACCCAGTACTTC. Its protein product is CASSLAPRETQYF. The chain employs TRBV7-7 and TRBJ2-5; unclear D gene. Germline values: CDR1 SSHAT, CDR2 FNYEAQ (reference sequence). The CDR3 spans 13 residues. V lost 0 bases to trimming and J lost 5 bases, with 7 bases between them.

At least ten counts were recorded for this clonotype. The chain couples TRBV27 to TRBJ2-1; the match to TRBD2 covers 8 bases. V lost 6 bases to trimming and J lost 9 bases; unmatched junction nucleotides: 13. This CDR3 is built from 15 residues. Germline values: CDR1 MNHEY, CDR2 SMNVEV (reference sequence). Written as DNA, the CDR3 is TGTGCCAGCAGCCCGACTAGCGTTTGGGGAGGTGAGCAGTTCTTC. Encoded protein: CASSPTSVWGGEQFF.

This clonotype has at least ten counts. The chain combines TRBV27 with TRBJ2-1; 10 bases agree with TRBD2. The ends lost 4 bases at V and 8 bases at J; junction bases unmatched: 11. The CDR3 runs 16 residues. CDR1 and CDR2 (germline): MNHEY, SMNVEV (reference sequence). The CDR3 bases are TGTGCCAGCAGTTCCCGAGGGAGCGGGAGGGTATATGAGCAGTTCTTC. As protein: CASSSRGSGRVYEQFF.

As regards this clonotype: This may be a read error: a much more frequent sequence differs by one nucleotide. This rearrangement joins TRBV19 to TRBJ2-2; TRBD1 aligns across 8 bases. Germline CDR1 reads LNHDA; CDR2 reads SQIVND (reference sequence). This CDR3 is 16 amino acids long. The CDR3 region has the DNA TGTACCAGTAGTAAAACCGGGACAGGTGCCACCGGGGAGCTGTTTTTT. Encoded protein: CTSSKTGTGATGELFF.

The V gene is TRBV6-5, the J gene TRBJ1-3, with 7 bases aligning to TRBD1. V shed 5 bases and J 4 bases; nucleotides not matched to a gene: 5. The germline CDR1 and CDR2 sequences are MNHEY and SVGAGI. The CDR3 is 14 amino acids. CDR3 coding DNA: TGTGCCAGCAGTATGGACAGGCGAGGAAACACCATATATTTT. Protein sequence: CASSMDRRGNTIYF.

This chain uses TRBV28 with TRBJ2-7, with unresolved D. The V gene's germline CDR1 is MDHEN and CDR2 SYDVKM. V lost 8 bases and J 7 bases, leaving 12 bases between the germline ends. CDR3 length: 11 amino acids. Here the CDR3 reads CASSVAWEQYF. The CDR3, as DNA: TGTGCCAGCTCCGTGGCATGGGAGCAGTACTTC.

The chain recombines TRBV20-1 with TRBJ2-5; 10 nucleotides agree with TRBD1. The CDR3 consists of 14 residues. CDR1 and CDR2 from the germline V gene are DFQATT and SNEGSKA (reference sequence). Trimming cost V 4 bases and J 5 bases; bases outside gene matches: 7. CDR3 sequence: CSAIRQGALETQYF. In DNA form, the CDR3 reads TGCAGTGCTATTAGACAGGGGGCATTGGAGACCCAGTACTTC.

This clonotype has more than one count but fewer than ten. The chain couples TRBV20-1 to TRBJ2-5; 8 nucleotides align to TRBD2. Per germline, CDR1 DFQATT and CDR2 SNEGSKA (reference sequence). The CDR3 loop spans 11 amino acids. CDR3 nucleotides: TGCAGCGGGACTAGTCAAGAGACCCAGTACTTC. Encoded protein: CSGTSQETQYF.

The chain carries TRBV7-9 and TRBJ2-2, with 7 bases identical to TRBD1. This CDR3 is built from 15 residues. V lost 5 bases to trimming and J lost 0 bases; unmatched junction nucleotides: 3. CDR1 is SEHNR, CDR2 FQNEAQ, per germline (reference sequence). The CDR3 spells CASSPQGSNTGELFF. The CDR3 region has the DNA TGTGCCAGCAGCCCACAGGGGTCGAACACCGGGGAGCTGTTTTTT.

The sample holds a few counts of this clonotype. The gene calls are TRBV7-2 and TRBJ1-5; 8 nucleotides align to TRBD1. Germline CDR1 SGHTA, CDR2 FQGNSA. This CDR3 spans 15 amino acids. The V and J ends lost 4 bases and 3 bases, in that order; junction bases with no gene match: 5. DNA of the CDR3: TGTGCCAGCAGCTCGCAGGGGGCTCCCAATCAGCCCCAGCATTTT. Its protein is CASSSQGAPNQPQHF.

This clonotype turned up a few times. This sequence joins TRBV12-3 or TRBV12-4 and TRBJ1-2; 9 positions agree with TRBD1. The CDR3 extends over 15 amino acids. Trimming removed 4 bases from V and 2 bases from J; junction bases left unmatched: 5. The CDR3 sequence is CASSSPGQGNYGYTF. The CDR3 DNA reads TGTGCCAGCAGTTCACCGGGACAGGGAAACTATGGCTACACCTTC.

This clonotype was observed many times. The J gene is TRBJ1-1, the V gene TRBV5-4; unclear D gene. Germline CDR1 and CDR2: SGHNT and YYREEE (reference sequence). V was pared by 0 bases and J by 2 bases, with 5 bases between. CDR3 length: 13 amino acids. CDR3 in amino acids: CASSLGVNTEAFF. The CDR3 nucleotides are TGTGCCAGCAGCTTGGGGGTAAACACTGAAGCTTTCTTT.

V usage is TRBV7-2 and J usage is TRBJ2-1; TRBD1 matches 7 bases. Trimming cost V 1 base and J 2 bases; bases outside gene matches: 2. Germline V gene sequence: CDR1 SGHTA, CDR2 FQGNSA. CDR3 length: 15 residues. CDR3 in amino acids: CASSLVRGPYNEQFF. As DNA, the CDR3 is TGTGCCAGCAGCTTAGTGAGGGGGCCCTACAATGAGCAGTTCTTC.

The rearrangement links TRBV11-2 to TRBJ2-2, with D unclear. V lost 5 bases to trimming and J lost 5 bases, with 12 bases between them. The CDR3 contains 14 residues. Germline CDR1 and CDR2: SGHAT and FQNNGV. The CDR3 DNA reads TGTGCCAGCAGCCCTTTTAGTGAGACCGGGGAGCTGTTTTTT. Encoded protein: CASSPFSETGELFF.

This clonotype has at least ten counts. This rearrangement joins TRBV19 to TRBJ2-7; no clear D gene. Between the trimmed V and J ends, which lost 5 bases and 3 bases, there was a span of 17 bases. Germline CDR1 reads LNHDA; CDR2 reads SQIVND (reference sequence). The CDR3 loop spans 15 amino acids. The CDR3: CASSAGLGINYEQYF. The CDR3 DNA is TGTGCCAGTAGTGCCGGGTTAGGGATTAACTACGAGCAGTACTTC.

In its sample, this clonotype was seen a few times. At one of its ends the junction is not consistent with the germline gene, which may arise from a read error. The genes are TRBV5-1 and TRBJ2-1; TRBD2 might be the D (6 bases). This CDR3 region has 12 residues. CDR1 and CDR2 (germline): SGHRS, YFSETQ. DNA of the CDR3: TGCGCCAGCAGCTTGGAACGAACTAGCAGTACCTTC. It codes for CASSLERTSSTF.

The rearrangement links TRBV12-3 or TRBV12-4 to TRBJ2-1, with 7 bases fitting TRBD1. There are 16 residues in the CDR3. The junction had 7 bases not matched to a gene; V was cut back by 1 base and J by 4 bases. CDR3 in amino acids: CASSLERDSYYNEQFF. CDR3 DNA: TGTGCCAGCAGTTTAGAACGGGACAGTTATTACAATGAGCAGTTCTTC.

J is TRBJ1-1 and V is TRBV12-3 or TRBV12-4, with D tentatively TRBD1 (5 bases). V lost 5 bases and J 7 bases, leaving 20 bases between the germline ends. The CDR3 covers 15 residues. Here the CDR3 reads CASSEGRQRRSEAFF. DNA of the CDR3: TGTGCCAGCAGTGAGGGGAGACAGCGACGCAGTGAAGCTTTCTTT.

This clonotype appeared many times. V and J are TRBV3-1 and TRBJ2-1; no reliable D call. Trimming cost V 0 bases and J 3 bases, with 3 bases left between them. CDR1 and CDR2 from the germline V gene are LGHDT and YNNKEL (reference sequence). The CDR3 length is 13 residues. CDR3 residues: CASSQEDYNEQFF. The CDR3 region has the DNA TGTGCCAGCAGCCAAGAGGACTACAATGAGCAGTTCTTC.

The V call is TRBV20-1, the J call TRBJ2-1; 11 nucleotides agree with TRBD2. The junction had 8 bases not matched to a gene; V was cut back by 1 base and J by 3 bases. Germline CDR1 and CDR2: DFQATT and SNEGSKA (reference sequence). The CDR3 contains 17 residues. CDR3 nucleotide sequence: TGCAGTGCTAGAGTAGCCTCGACTAGCGGGAACTACAATGAGCAGTTCTTC. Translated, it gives CSARVASTSGNYNEQFF.

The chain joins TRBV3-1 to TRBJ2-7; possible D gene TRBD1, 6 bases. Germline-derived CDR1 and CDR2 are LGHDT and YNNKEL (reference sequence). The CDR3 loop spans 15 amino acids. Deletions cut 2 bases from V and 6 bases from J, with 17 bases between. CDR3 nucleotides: TGTGCCAGCAGCCAATTCTGGGACAAGTCTGGCGAGCAGTACTTC. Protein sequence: CASSQFWDKSGEQYF.

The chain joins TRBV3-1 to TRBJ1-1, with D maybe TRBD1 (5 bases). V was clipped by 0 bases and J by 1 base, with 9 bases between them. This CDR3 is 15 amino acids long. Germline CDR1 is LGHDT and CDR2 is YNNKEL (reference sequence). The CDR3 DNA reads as TGTGCCAGCAGCCAAGATGGGACGGGGAACACTGAAGCTTTCTTT. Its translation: CASSQDGTGNTEAFF.

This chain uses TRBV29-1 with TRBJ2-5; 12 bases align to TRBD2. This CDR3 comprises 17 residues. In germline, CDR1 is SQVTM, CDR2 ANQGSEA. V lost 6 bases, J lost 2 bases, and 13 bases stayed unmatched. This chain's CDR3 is CSVPPGLAGFPQETQYF. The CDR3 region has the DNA TGCAGCGTACCACCGGGACTAGCGGGTTTCCCGCAAGAGACCCAGTACTTC.